This is a list of T cell receptor beta chains from one sample in a study of T cells after yellow fever vaccination. One entry per CDR3 protein results from TCRdb running MiXCR on the 5' RACE reads. This table has tens of thousands of distinct CDR3 sequences, 8% to 11% appearing once. The material sequenced was PBMCs, either bulk or a sorted T-cell subset (CD4+, CD8+, memory, or dextramer-sorted; not recorded which), taken roughly 15 days after the first yellow fever vaccination. These receptor sequences come from a man aged 18 to 29 who received the YFV17D yellow fever vaccine. Both conserved end residues are part of each CDR3. The order of the fields is clone size, V gene, D gene, J gene, CDR3 protein, CDR3 DNA. D genes are given only for firm matches. Rows give clone size only sometimes, using once, few, many, or a class for an expanded clone.

clone size: many
V gene: TRBV20-1
D gene: .
J gene: TRBJ1-3
CDR3 protein: CSALHRERGNTIYF
CDR3 DNA: TGCAGTGCCCTACACAGGGAACGTGGAAACACCATATATTTT

clone size: many
V gene: TRBV12-3/TRBV12-4
D gene: .
J gene: TRBJ2-3
CDR3 protein: CASSRQRSTNTQYF
CDR3 DNA: TGTGCCAGCAGCCGCCAAAGGTCTACAAATACGCAGTATTTT

clone size: many
V gene: TRBV5-1
D gene: .
J gene: TRBJ1-1
CDR3 protein: CASSLYQLNTEAFF
CDR3 DNA: TGCGCCAGCAGCTTGTACCAGCTGAACACTGAAGCTTTCTTT

clone size: many
V gene: TRBV5-1
D gene: .
J gene: TRBJ1-3
CDR3 protein: CASSLGRTADGNTIYF
CDR3 DNA: TGCGCCAGCAGCTTGGGACGGACGGCAGACGGAAACACCATATATTTT

clone size: many
V gene: TRBV12-3/TRBV12-4
D gene: TRBD1
J gene: TRBJ1-4
CDR3 protein: CASSFSETGEGEKLFF
CDR3 DNA: TGTGCCAGCAGCTTCAGCGAGACAGGGGAGGGTGAAAAACTGTTTTTT

clone size: many
V gene: TRBV6-1
D gene: .
J gene: TRBJ1-5
CDR3 protein: CASSATGLVVSNQPQHF
CDR3 DNA: TGTGCCAGCAGTGCAACAGGGTTAGTGGTGAGCAATCAGCCCCAGCATTTT

clone size: many
V gene: TRBV10-3
D gene: .
J gene: TRBJ1-5
CDR3 protein: CAISESQGQPQHF
CDR3 DNA: TGTGCCATCAGTGAGTCACAGGGTCAGCCCCAGCATTTT

clone size: many
V gene: TRBV3-1
D gene: .
J gene: TRBJ2-7
CDR3 protein: CASSLSGTHYEQYF
CDR3 DNA: TGTGCCAGCAGCCTCTCCGGGACCCATTACGAGCAGTACTTC

clone size: many
V gene: TRBV7-6
D gene: .
J gene: TRBJ1-2
CDR3 protein: CASSLSQGDYGYTF
CDR3 DNA: TGTGCCAGCAGCTTATCGCAAGGGGACTATGGCTACACCTTC

clone size: many
V gene: TRBV27
D gene: .
J gene: TRBJ1-1
CDR3 protein: CASSTNRWGVTEAFF
CDR3 DNA: TGTGCCAGCAGTACGAACAGGTGGGGGGTTACTGAAGCTTTCTTT

clone size: many
V gene: TRBV6-1
D gene: TRBD2
J gene: TRBJ2-1
CDR3 protein: CASSRLAGDNEQFF
CDR3 DNA: TGTGCCAGCAGTCGGCTAGCGGGGGACAATGAGCAGTTCTTC

clone size: few
V gene: TRBV6-5
D gene: TRBD1
J gene: TRBJ1-2
CDR3 protein: CASSFGTVYGYTF
CDR3 DNA: TGTGCCAGCAGTTTCGGGACAGTTTATGGCTACACCTTC

clone size: few
V gene: TRBV5-1
D gene: .
J gene: TRBJ1-5
CDR3 protein: CASSLAGVPNQPQHF
CDR3 DNA: TGCGCCAGCAGCTTGGCAGGGGTGCCCAATCAGCCCCAGCATTTT

clone size: many
V gene: TRBV5-1
D gene: TRBD1
J gene: TRBJ2-3
CDR3 protein: CASLDGQGPDTQYF
CDR3 DNA: TGCGCCAGCCTCGATGGACAGGGGCCAGATACGCAGTATTTT

clone size: many
V gene: TRBV28
D gene: .
J gene: TRBJ2-5
CDR3 protein: CASSLYQVGTQYF
CDR3 DNA: TGTGCCAGCAGTTTATACCAGGTTGGGACCCAGTACTTC

clone size: many
V gene: TRBV4-3
D gene: .
J gene: TRBJ2-1
CDR3 protein: CASSKGLGDPNEQFF
CDR3 DNA: TGCGCCAGCTCAAAAGGATTGGGAGATCCCAATGAGCAGTTCTTC

clone size: many
V gene: TRBV20-1
D gene: .
J gene: TRBJ1-1
CDR3 protein: CSARVLPEAFF
CDR3 DNA: TGCAGTGCTAGAGTTTTGCCTGAAGCTTTCTTT

clone size: many
V gene: TRBV7-2
D gene: TRBD1
J gene: TRBJ2-4
CDR3 protein: CASSPPGTGHIQYF
CDR3 DNA: TGTGCCAGCAGCCCACCGGGGACAGGTCATATTCAGTACTTC

clone size: many
V gene: TRBV20-1
D gene: .
J gene: TRBJ1-1
CDR3 protein: CSARSVGTTNTEAFF
CDR3 DNA: TGCAGTGCTAGGTCCGTGGGGACAACGAACACTGAAGCTTTCTTT

clone size: many
V gene: TRBV6-5
D gene: .
J gene: TRBJ2-3
CDR3 protein: CASSNPRWSTQYF
CDR3 DNA: TGTGCCAGCAGTAATCCACGGTGGAGTACGCAGTATTTT

clone size: few
V gene: TRBV19
D gene: TRBD2
J gene: TRBJ2-1
CDR3 protein: CASSRVPSGVLSSYNEQFF
CDR3 DNA: TGTGCCAGTAGTAGGGTCCCTAGCGGGGTGCTTAGCTCCTACAATGAGCAGTTCTTC

clone size: .
V gene: TRBV4-2
D gene: TRBD2
J gene: TRBJ2-3
CDR3 protein: CAISPGLLAGGQRGDTQYF
CDR3 DNA: TGTGCCATCAGCCCGGGGCTACTAGCGGGGGGGCAAAGGGGAGATACGCAGTATTTT

clone size: many
V gene: TRBV20-1
D gene: TRBD1
J gene: TRBJ2-1
CDR3 protein: CSALTGLTDEQFF
CDR3 DNA: TGCAGTGCTCTGACAGGGCTCACGGATGAGCAGTTCTTC

clone size: many
V gene: TRBV4-1
D gene: .
J gene: TRBJ2-1
CDR3 protein: CASSPTGPRGDEQFF
CDR3 DNA: TGCGCCAGCAGCCCTACTGGACCCAGGGGAGATGAGCAGTTCTTC

clone size: many
V gene: TRBV10-3
D gene: TRBD1
J gene: TRBJ2-6
CDR3 protein: CAIRGTGGSASGANVLTF
CDR3 DNA: TGTGCCATCAGGGGGACAGGGGGTTCCGCCTCTGGGGCCAACGTCCTGACTTTC

clone size: many
V gene: TRBV9
D gene: .
J gene: TRBJ1-5
CDR3 protein: CASSSRGGDQPQHF
CDR3 DNA: TGTGCCAGCAGCTCCCGAGGAGGCGATCAGCCCCAGCATTTT

clone size: many
V gene: TRBV5-1
D gene: .
J gene: TRBJ2-2
CDR3 protein: CASSWGRGRDTGELFF
CDR3 DNA: TGCGCCAGCAGCTGGGGGCGGGGTCGAGACACCGGGGAGCTGTTTTTT

clone size: many
V gene: TRBV4-1
D gene: .
J gene: TRBJ2-1
CDR3 protein: CASSRPPINNEQFF
CDR3 DNA: TGCGCCAGCAGCCGTCCCCCGATTAACAATGAGCAGTTCTTC

clone size: many
V gene: TRBV4-2
D gene: TRBD1
J gene: TRBJ1-5
CDR3 protein: CASSQDLGTASQPQHF
CDR3 DNA: TGTGCCAGCAGCCAAGATTTGGGGACAGCTAGTCAGCCCCAGCATTTT

clone size: many
V gene: TRBV5-1
D gene: TRBD2
J gene: TRBJ2-1
CDR3 protein: CASSLNLAGDEQFF
CDR3 DNA: TGCGCCAGCAGCTTGAATCTAGCGGGCGATGAGCAGTTCTTC

clone size: many
V gene: TRBV20-1
D gene: .
J gene: TRBJ2-2
CDR3 protein: CSARAGTLVGELFF
CDR3 DNA: TGCAGTGCTAGAGCCGGGACCCTAGTTGGGGAGCTGTTTTTT

clone size: many
V gene: TRBV15
D gene: .
J gene: TRBJ1-1
CDR3 protein: CATSREGRLNTEAFF
CDR3 DNA: TGTGCCACCAGCAGAGAGGGACGGCTGAACACTGAAGCTTTCTTT

clone size: many
V gene: TRBV6-5
D gene: .
J gene: TRBJ2-5
CDR3 protein: CASSLNSQETQYF
CDR3 DNA: TGTGCCAGCAGTTTAAACAGTCAAGAGACCCAGTACTTC

clone size: many
V gene: TRBV4-1
D gene: .
J gene: TRBJ2-2
CDR3 protein: CASSQDPYTGELFF
CDR3 DNA: TGCGCCAGCAGCCAAGACCCGTACACCGGGGAGCTGTTTTTT

clone size: many
V gene: TRBV5-6
D gene: TRBD1
J gene: TRBJ1-2
CDR3 protein: CASSLAGGGYGYTF
CDR3 DNA: TGTGCCAGCAGCTTGGCAGGGGGCGGCTATGGCTACACCTTC

clone size: many
V gene: TRBV6-8
D gene: TRBD1
J gene: TRBJ1-1
CDR3 protein: CASSSGTGENTEAFF
CDR3 DNA: TGTGCCAGCAGTTCCGGGACAGGGGAGAACACTGAAGCTTTCTTT

clone size: many
V gene: TRBV6-5
D gene: TRBD1
J gene: TRBJ2-4
CDR3 protein: CASSYRDRGSGTKNIQYF
CDR3 DNA: TGTGCCAGCAGTTATCGGGACAGGGGGTCCGGGACCAAAAACATTCAGTACTTC

clone size: many
V gene: TRBV2
D gene: TRBD1
J gene: TRBJ1-2
CDR3 protein: CASRTTGQVANYGYTF
CDR3 DNA: TGTGCCAGCAGGACAACAGGACAGGTCGCCAACTATGGCTACACCTTC

clone size: .
V gene: TRBV7-2
D gene: .
J gene: TRBJ2-3
CDR3 protein: CASSLGVRDTQYF
CDR3 DNA: TGTGCCAGCAGCTTAGGGGTCCGGGATACGCAGTATTTT

clone size: many
V gene: TRBV20-1
D gene: .
J gene: TRBJ2-3
CDR3 protein: CSAEAPLSTDTQYF
CDR3 DNA: TGCAGTGCTGAAGCTCCACTTAGCACAGATACGCAGTATTTT

clone size: few
V gene: TRBV27
D gene: .
J gene: TRBJ1-1
CDR3 protein: CASCTARTSEAFF
CDR3 DNA: TGTGCCAGCTGTACCGCGAGGACTTCTGAAGCTTTCTTT

clone size: many
V gene: TRBV6-1
D gene: .
J gene: TRBJ1-1
CDR3 protein: CASSPRGVQTEAFF
CDR3 DNA: TGTGCCAGCAGTCCCCGGGGGGTTCAGACTGAAGCTTTCTTT

clone size: many
V gene: TRBV7-2
D gene: TRBD2
J gene: TRBJ2-3
CDR3 protein: CASSFGLAFTDTQYF
CDR3 DNA: TGTGCCAGCAGCTTTGGACTAGCATTCACAGATACGCAGTATTTT

clone size: many
V gene: TRBV12-3/TRBV12-4
D gene: .
J gene: TRBJ2-7
CDR3 protein: CASSLRRGWEQYF
CDR3 DNA: TGTGCCAGCAGTTTGCGGCGCGGATGGGAGCAGTACTTC

clone size: many
V gene: TRBV15
D gene: TRBD1
J gene: TRBJ2-1
CDR3 protein: CATSRDQGGWEQFF
CDR3 DNA: TGTGCCACCAGCAGAGATCAAGGGGGCTGGGAGCAGTTCTTC

clone size: many
V gene: TRBV11-2
D gene: .
J gene: TRBJ2-1
CDR3 protein: CASSLMSPGAGEQFF
CDR3 DNA: TGTGCCAGCAGCCTCATGAGCCCGGGGGCAGGTGAGCAGTTCTTC

clone size: many
V gene: TRBV5-1
D gene: .
J gene: TRBJ2-3
CDR3 protein: CASSSSGWEITDTQYF
CDR3 DNA: TGCGCCAGCAGCTCGAGTGGTTGGGAGATCACAGATACGCAGTATTTT